The 10 T cell receptor beta chains in this list originate from one sample, sequenced in a study of T cells after yellow fever vaccination. TCRdb processed the 5' RACE reads anew with MiXCR; each CDR3 protein has one entry. The sample consists of about 340,000 distinct CDR3 sequences, around 4.1% of them appearing once. The source was PBMCs, collected 5 days after the yellow fever booster vaccination. The source is a man between 18 and 29 years old who received the YFV17D yellow fever vaccine.

This chain joins TRBV12-3 or TRBV12-4 and TRBJ2-7, with D unclear. The length of the CDR3 is 17 residues. The V end was cut by 1 base, the J end by 0 bases, with 16 bases between. The CDR3 DNA reads TGTGCCAGCAGTTTAGACCTCTTACGGTCCCTCTCCTACGAGCAGTACTTC. It yields the protein CASSLDLLRSLSYEQYF.

This clonotype was counted only a few times. CDR3 in DNA: TGTGCCACCAGCAGAGCTTCTCTGAACAATGAAAAACTGTTTTTT. Protein product: CATSRASLNNEKLFF. This chain joins TRBV15 and TRBJ1-4; D gene ambiguous. Trimming pared 1 base from V and 5 bases from J, leaving 11 bases between. The CDR3 is made up of 15 amino acids. The germline V gene encodes CDR1 LNHNV and CDR2 YYDKDF (reference sequence).

This clonotype has just a few counts. This chain links TRBV27 with TRBJ2-7; D perhaps matches TRBD2 (7 bases). Germline V gives CDR1 MNHEY, CDR2 SMNVEV (reference sequence). This CDR3 spans 14 amino acids. V dropped 5 bases and J dropped 6 bases, with 17 bases sitting between them. CDR3 residues: CASSHRGGEGEQYV. The CDR3 DNA follows: TGTGCCAGCAGTCACCGAGGGGGGGAAGGCGAGCAGTACGTC.

This clonotype was counted many times. The CDR3 nucleotides read TGTGCCAGCAGCTTAGACAGGAATGAGCAGTTCTTC. Translated: CASSLDRNEQFF. The chain is built from TRBV7-9 and TRBJ2-1; a weak D match, TRBD1 (5 bases). This CDR3 is 12 amino acids long. Trimming took off 1 base at V and 7 bases at J, with 5 bases between the two ends. Germline lookup yields CDR1 SEHNR and CDR2 FQNEAQ (reference sequence).

A few counts support this clonotype. This sequence joins TRBV5-1 and TRBJ2-7, with a tentative D call TRBD1 (6 bases). V gave up 5 bases and J gave up 12 bases, with 27 bases separating them. The CDR3 is 15 residues long. Germline V gives CDR1 SGHRS, CDR2 YFSETQ. The chain's CDR3 is CASSYTGTGPTSRYF. Here the CDR3 DNA reads TGCGCCAGCAGTTACACAGGGACCGGGCCGACCTCTCGGTACTTC.

This clonotype was counted a few times. The genes are TRBV5-1 and TRBJ2-5; D unresolved. V lost 2 bases and J lost 3, with 8 bases in between. The V gene's germline CDR1 is SGHRS and CDR2 YFSETQ. This CDR3 contains 13 residues. This CDR3 reads CASSFDGEETQYF. Written as DNA, the CDR3 is TGCGCCAGCAGCTTCGACGGAGAAGAGACCCAGTACTTC.

This clonotype was counted between two and nine times. The CDR3 here is CSVERDYGYTF. CDR3 nucleotide sequence: TGCAGCGTTGAAAGGGACTATGGCTACACCTTC. The chain recombines TRBV29-1 with TRBJ1-2, with D unclear. The CDR3 is 11 residues long. Germline V CDR1 and CDR2: SQVTM, ANQGSEA. The ends were cut back, 2 bases at V and 3 bases at J, with 4 bases in the middle.

The chain carries TRBV6-5 and TRBJ1-1; 9 nucleotides align to TRBD1. Germline CDR1 reads MNHEY; CDR2 reads SVGAGI. Germline trimming cut 2 bases from V and 11 bases from J; bases unmatched to any gene: 6. This CDR3 region has 13 residues. CDR3 amino acids: CASSYRDRVGAFF. Written as DNA, the CDR3 is TGTGCCAGCAGTTACCGGGACAGGGTCGGGGCTTTCTTT.

With respect to this clonotype: Germline and junction disagree at one end, which may indicate a read error. The rearrangement links TRBV7-2 to TRBJ2-7; 13 nucleotides match TRBD2. The germline gives CDR1 SGHTA, CDR2 FQGNSA. The CDR3 extends over 13 amino acids. CDR3 protein: CASSSLTSGGSSF. CDR3 sequence (DNA): TGTGCCAGCAGCTCACTGACTAGCGGGGGGTCCTCCTTC.

Ten or more counts support this clonotype. The V call is TRBV3-1, the J call TRBJ2-3, with 7 bases identical to TRBD2. Germline CDR1 LGHDT, CDR2 YNNKEL (reference sequence). V lost 3 bases and J lost 6; bases outside the gene matches: 9. The CDR3 length is 15 residues. CDR3 sequence: CASSHAPSGVDTQYF. CDR3 in DNA: TGTGCCAGCAGCCATGCGCCTAGCGGCGTTGATACGCAGTATTTT.